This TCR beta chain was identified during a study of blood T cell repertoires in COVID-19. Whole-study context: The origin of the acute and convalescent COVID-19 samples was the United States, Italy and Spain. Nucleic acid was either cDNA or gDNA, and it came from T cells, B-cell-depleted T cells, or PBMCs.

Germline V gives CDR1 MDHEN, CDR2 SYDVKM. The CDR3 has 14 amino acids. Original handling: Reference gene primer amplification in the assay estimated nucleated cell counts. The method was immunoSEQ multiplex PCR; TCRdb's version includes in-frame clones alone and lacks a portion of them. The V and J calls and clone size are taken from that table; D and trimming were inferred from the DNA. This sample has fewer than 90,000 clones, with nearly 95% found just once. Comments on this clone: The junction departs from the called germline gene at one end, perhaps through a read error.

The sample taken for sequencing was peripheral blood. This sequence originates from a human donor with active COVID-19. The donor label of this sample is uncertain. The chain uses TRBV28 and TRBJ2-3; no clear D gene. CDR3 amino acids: CASSLPLNTNTQYF. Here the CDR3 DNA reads TGTGCCAGCAGTCTCCCACTAAACACAAATACGCAGTATTTT.